Reported below is one T cell receptor (beta chain). Authors' processing steps: Amplified reference gene primers provided the basis for estimating nucleated cell counts. Sequencing was performed with immunoSEQ multiplex PCR; in TCRdb, only in-frame clones are kept and a portion is missing. The V and J calls and the clone size are those of that table, but D and trimming were determined from the DNA. The sample lists more than 300,000 clones; around 86% were seen once. The record originates from a study of blood T cell repertoires in COVID-19. V lost 1 base to trimming and J lost 9 bases; unmatched junction nucleotides: 0. From germline, CDR1 is LNHDA and CDR2 SQIVND (reference sequence). The CDR3 has 12 amino acids. Recovered status applied to Cohort 3 donors who had two consecutive negative PCRs. It also applied to those with clearance or with symptom resolution.

The sample taken for sequencing was PBMCs or T cells enriched from blood (not recorded which). The V and J genes are TRBV19 and TRBJ2-1; 7 nucleotides match TRBD2. The receptor was derived from a man under 40 who had recovered from COVID-19. CDR3 sequence (DNA): TGTGCCAGTAGTATAGGGGAGGGTGAGCAGTTCTTC. Its protein is CASSIGEGEQFF.